This is a list of T cell receptor beta chains from one sample in a study of beta chain features in type 1 diabetes. Some clones are missing from TCRdb's copy, which holds only in-frame ones; the method was immunoSEQ multiplex PCR. The sample shows over 600,000 clones, roughly 12% of them seen only once. Sequenced input: naive CD4+ T cells from blood. The receptors derive from a man aged 25-45 years with type 1 diabetes. Each CDR3 is given with its conserved first and last residue. A D gene is named only where the DNA matches it firmly. Size is stated for part of the rows, as once, few or many counts, or as a class when the clone is expanded.

size	J	D	V	DNA	CDR3
few	TRBJ2-2	NA	TRBV7-3	TGTGCCAGCAGCTTAAATGTTCCGGGACTCACCGGGGAGCTGTTTTTT	CASSLNVPGLTGELFF
NA	TRBJ1-2	NA	TRBV29-1	TGCAGCGTTAACAGGGAAGGGGGCTATGGCTACACCTTC	CSVNREGGYGYTF
NA	TRBJ1-1	TRBD1	TRBV9	TGTGCCAGCAGCCCGTTAATCGACAGGGAGAACACTGAAGCTTTCTTT	CASSPLIDRENTEAFF
NA	TRBJ2-7	TRBD1	TRBV5-1	TGCGCCAGCAGCTTGGGCCCGGGACAGGGGATTTACGAGCAGTACTTC	CASSLGPGQGIYEQYF
NA	TRBJ1-5	NA	TRBV7-9	TGTGCCAGCAGCTTAGGGACAGCAAATCAGCCCCAGCATTTT	CASSLGTANQPQHF
few	TRBJ2-3	TRBD2	TRBV7-2	TGTGCCAGCAGCTTAGTGGGACTAGCGGGTACTAGCACAGATACGCAGTATTTT	CASSLVGLAGTSTDTQYF
NA	TRBJ2-5	NA	TRBV5-8	TGTGCCAGCAGCTGGACAGCCTACAGGTACCAAGAGACCCAGTACTTC	CASSWTAYRYQETQYF
NA	TRBJ2-3	NA	TRBV29-1	TGCAGCGTTGGAGGCGCAGATACGCAGTATTTT	CSVGGADTQYF
few	TRBJ2-1	NA	TRBV20-1	TGCAGTGTGGTCTACAATGAGCAGTTCTTC	CSVVYNEQFF
few	TRBJ1-2	NA	TRBV18	TGTGCCAGCTCGGGTACCCTGGAGGGAGGCTATGGCTACACCTTC	CASSGTLEGGYGYTF
NA	TRBJ2-2	NA	TRBV19	TGTGCCAGTACAGGCAGGGGCGACACCGGGGAGCTGTTTTTT	CASTGRGDTGELFF
NA	TRBJ2-7	NA	TRBV7-9	TGTGCCAGCAGCCGACAATCCGGTATCTCCTACGAGCAGTACTTC	CASSRQSGISYEQYF
few	TRBJ1-4	NA	TRBV4-3	TGCGCCAGCGCTATGGGGGGACACTCTGCAACTAATGAAAAACTGTTTTTT	CASAMGGHSATNEKLFF
few	TRBJ2-2	TRBD1	TRBV25-1	TGTGCCAGCTCCTCTGACAGGGCCAACACCGGGGAGCTGTTTTTT	CASSSDRANTGELFF
few	TRBJ1-5	NA	TRBV29-1	TGCAGCGTTGAATTGCACAGGCTCTATAGCAATCAGCCCCAGCATTTT	CSVELHRLYSNQPQHF
NA	TRBJ1-2	TRBD1	TRBV19	TGTGCCAGCAGACAGGGGGAAAACTATGGCTACACCTTC	CASRQGENYGYTF
few	TRBJ2-3	NA	TRBV7-2	TGTGCCAGCAGCTTAATTAGCACAGATACGCAGTATTTT	CASSLISTDTQYF
NA	TRBJ2-3	NA	TRBV14	TGTGCCAGCAGCCAAGTCAAGTTGGGGACGCAGTATTTT	CASSQVKLGTQYF
NA	TRBJ2-1	NA	TRBV2	TGTGCCAGCAGCAATCCGGGACCCCGGTGGCATGAGCAGTTCTTC	CASSNPGPRWHEQFF